Listed below are T cell receptor beta chains from one sample, sequenced in a study of blood T cell repertoires in COVID-19. The table came from immunoSEQ multiplex PCR; TCRdb's copy has only in-frame clones and leaves some out. The data contain 250,000 to 350,000 clones, roughly 89% of them singletons. The sample comprised PBMCs or T cells enriched from blood (not recorded which). These receptors were obtained from a woman under 30 with acute COVID-19. CDR3s include the opening cysteine and the closing phenylalanine or tryptophan. D genes are given only for firm matches. The size field is filled for only some rows; it gives once, few, many or a size class.

v_call: TRBV5-4
clone_size: .
j_call: TRBJ2-1
d_call: TRBD2
cdr3_aa: CASRAPGLADDYNEQFF
cdr3_nt: TGTGCCAGCAGAGCTCCGGGACTAGCGGACGACTACAATGAGCAGTTCTTC

v_call: TRBV24-1
clone_size: .
j_call: TRBJ1-2
d_call: TRBD1
cdr3_aa: CATSDSRQGLGQRDYGYTF
cdr3_nt: TGTGCCACCAGTGATTCTCGACAGGGACTAGGTCAAAGAGACTATGGCTACACCTTC

v_call: TRBV3-1/TRBV3-2
clone_size: .
j_call: TRBJ1-3
d_call: .
cdr3_aa: CASSRQGNGNTIYF
cdr3_nt: TGTGCCAGCAGTCGTCAGGGGAATGGAAACACCATATATTTT

v_call: TRBV10-2
clone_size: .
j_call: TRBJ2-2
d_call: TRBD1
cdr3_aa: CASSWTGGNTGELFF
cdr3_nt: TGCGCCAGCAGCTGGACAGGGGGCAACACCGGGGAGCTGTTTTTT

v_call: TRBV30
clone_size: .
j_call: TRBJ2-3
d_call: TRBD1
cdr3_aa: CAWGWGTGVDTDTQYF
cdr3_nt: TGTGCCTGGGGTTGGGGGACAGGCGTTGACACAGATACGCAGTATTTT

v_call: TRBV19
clone_size: .
j_call: TRBJ2-5
d_call: TRBD2
cdr3_aa: CASSPRLAGGRETQYF
cdr3_nt: TGTGCCAGTAGTCCGCGACTAGCGGGAGGGCGAGAGACCCAGTACTTC

v_call: TRBV5-4
clone_size: .
j_call: TRBJ1-2
d_call: TRBD1
cdr3_aa: CASTRQGAGYGYTF
cdr3_nt: TGTGCCAGCACCCGACAGGGGGCCGGCTATGGCTACACCTTC

v_call: TRBV7-9
clone_size: .
j_call: TRBJ2-5
d_call: .
cdr3_aa: CASSPLSTVQETQYF
cdr3_nt: TGTGCCAGCAGCCCCCTATCGACAGTACAAGAGACCCAGTACTTC

v_call: TRBV7-9
clone_size: .
j_call: TRBJ2-1
d_call: TRBD2
cdr3_aa: CASSLVERSGGKGNNEQFF
cdr3_nt: TGTGCCAGCAGCTTAGTTGAGCGGAGCGGGGGAAAAGGGAACAATGAGCAGTTCTTC

v_call: TRBV9
clone_size: .
j_call: TRBJ2-3
d_call: TRBD1
cdr3_aa: CASSVGFGTGGADTQYF
cdr3_nt: TGTGCCAGCAGCGTAGGCTTTGGGACAGGGGGGGCAGATACGCAGTATTTT

v_call: TRBV4-3
clone_size: .
j_call: TRBJ1-2
d_call: TRBD1
cdr3_aa: CASSPETDRDGYTF
cdr3_nt: TGCGCCAGCAGCCCAGAAACTGACAGGGACGGCTACACCTTC

v_call: TRBV4-3
clone_size: .
j_call: TRBJ2-1
d_call: TRBD2
cdr3_aa: CASSRQASGLTYSSYNEQFF
cdr3_nt: TGCGCCAGCAGTCGACAAGCTAGCGGGCTAACATACTCCTCCTACAATGAGCAGTTCTTC

v_call: TRBV2
clone_size: .
j_call: TRBJ1-2
d_call: TRBD1
cdr3_aa: CASNKDREVYGYTF
cdr3_nt: TGTGCCAGCAACAAAGACAGGGAGGTTTATGGCTACACCTTC

v_call: TRBV5-1
clone_size: .
j_call: TRBJ2-7
d_call: .
cdr3_aa: CASSLASQGLGYEQYF
cdr3_nt: TGCGCCAGCAGCTTGGCGTCGCAGGGATTAGGATACGAGCAGTACTTC

v_call: TRBV15
clone_size: .
j_call: TRBJ1-2
d_call: .
cdr3_aa: CATSRDWDNGYGYTF
cdr3_nt: TGTGCCACCAGCAGAGATTGGGACAACGGCTATGGCTACACCTTC

v_call: TRBV6-5
clone_size: .
j_call: TRBJ2-3
d_call: TRBD2
cdr3_aa: CASREAGGPPDTQYF
cdr3_nt: TGTGCCAGCCGGGAGGCGGGAGGGCCCCCAGATACGCAGTATTTT

v_call: TRBV2
clone_size: .
j_call: TRBJ2-1
d_call: TRBD2
cdr3_aa: CAGPGLAGRPNPENEQFF
cdr3_nt: TGTGCCGGACCGGGACTAGCGGGTCGGCCAAATCCTGAGAATGAGCAGTTCTTC

v_call: TRBV6-5
clone_size: .
j_call: TRBJ2-3
d_call: .
cdr3_aa: CASSPRGGSTDTQYF
cdr3_nt: TGTGCCAGCAGCCCCAGGGGAGGGAGCACAGATACGCAGTATTTT

v_call: TRBV7-9
clone_size: .
j_call: TRBJ2-3
d_call: TRBD1
cdr3_aa: CASSRSGTGAYYTDTQYF
cdr3_nt: TGTGCCAGCAGCCGATCTGGGACAGGCGCCTATTACACAGATACGCAGTATTTT

v_call: TRBV5-1
clone_size: .
j_call: TRBJ2-5
d_call: TRBD1
cdr3_aa: CASSLGTGRQETQYF
cdr3_nt: TGCGCCAGCAGCTTGGGGACAGGGAGACAAGAGACCCAGTACTTC

v_call: TRBV2
clone_size: .
j_call: TRBJ1-5
d_call: .
cdr3_aa: CASSEGGYSNQPQHF
cdr3_nt: TGTGCCAGCAGTGAGGGGGGATATAGCAATCAGCCCCAGCATTTT

v_call: TRBV11-2
clone_size: .
j_call: TRBJ1-4
d_call: TRBD1
cdr3_aa: CASSLTGVREKLFF
cdr3_nt: TGTGCCAGCAGCCTTACAGGGGTACGTGAAAAACTGTTTTTT

v_call: TRBV6-5
clone_size: .
j_call: TRBJ2-4
d_call: TRBD1
cdr3_aa: CASSRTGGRDIQYF
cdr3_nt: TGTGCCAGCAGCCGAACAGGGGGAAGGGACATTCAGTACTTC

v_call: TRBV18
clone_size: .
j_call: TRBJ2-5
d_call: .
cdr3_aa: CASSPWTGGETQYF
cdr3_nt: TGTGCCAGCTCACCTTGGACCGGGGGAGAGACCCAGTACTTC

v_call: TRBV30
clone_size: once
j_call: TRBJ1-2
d_call: .
cdr3_aa: CAWIEITGEYYGYTF
cdr3_nt: TGTGCCTGGATTGAGATTACGGGGGAATACTATGGCTACACCTTC

v_call: TRBV19
clone_size: .
j_call: TRBJ2-1
d_call: TRBD1
cdr3_aa: CASSNDRGRPNEQFF
cdr3_nt: TGTGCCAGTAGTAACGACAGGGGGCGCCCCAATGAGCAGTTCTTC

v_call: TRBV4-3
clone_size: few
j_call: TRBJ2-3
d_call: TRBD2
cdr3_aa: CASSRSRLAASTDTQYF
cdr3_nt: TGCGCCAGCAGCCGGTCAAGACTAGCGGCTAGCACAGATACGCAGTATTTT

v_call: TRBV4-1
clone_size: .
j_call: TRBJ2-4
d_call: TRBD2
cdr3_aa: CASSQGRREVNIQYF
cdr3_nt: TGCGCCAGCAGCCAAGGAAGACGGGAGGTAAACATTCAGTACTTC

v_call: TRBV29-1
clone_size: .
j_call: TRBJ1-5
d_call: .
cdr3_aa: CSVFRESNQPQHF
cdr3_nt: TGCAGCGTTTTCAGGGAAAGCAATCAGCCCCAGCATTTT

v_call: TRBV4-3
clone_size: .
j_call: TRBJ2-1
d_call: TRBD2
cdr3_aa: CASSHLPGLRDNEQFF
cdr3_nt: TGCGCCAGCAGCCACCTCCCGGGACTAAGGGACAATGAGCAGTTCTTC

v_call: TRBV19
clone_size: .
j_call: TRBJ1-1
d_call: .
cdr3_aa: CASSIIGLSHTEAFF
cdr3_nt: TGTGCCAGTAGTATAATCGGGTTGTCCCACACTGAAGCTTTCTTT

v_call: TRBV5-1
clone_size: .
j_call: TRBJ2-3
d_call: .
cdr3_aa: CASSLGVAVTSDTQYF
cdr3_nt: TGCGCCAGCAGCTTGGGGGTGGCGGTTACCTCAGATACGCAGTATTTT

v_call: TRBV19
clone_size: .
j_call: TRBJ2-2
d_call: .
cdr3_aa: CASSIGGPVGTGELFF
cdr3_nt: TGTGCCAGTAGTATAGGAGGGCCAGTAGGGACCGGGGAGCTGTTTTTT

v_call: TRBV10-3
clone_size: .
j_call: TRBJ1-5
d_call: .
cdr3_aa: CAISKQGINQPQHF
cdr3_nt: TGTGCCATCAGTAAACAGGGTATCAATCAGCCCCAGCATTTT

v_call: TRBV4-3
clone_size: .
j_call: TRBJ2-5
d_call: TRBD2
cdr3_aa: CASSQGRGTSGLGDQYF
cdr3_nt: TGCGCCAGCAGCCAGGGACGTGGGACTAGCGGCCTCGGGGACCAGTACTTC

v_call: TRBV19
clone_size: .
j_call: TRBJ1-4
d_call: .
cdr3_aa: CASMGGGATNEKLFF
cdr3_nt: TGTGCCAGTATGGGCGGGGGAGCAACTAATGAAAAACTGTTTTTT

v_call: TRBV3-1/TRBV3-2
clone_size: .
j_call: TRBJ1-3
d_call: .
cdr3_aa: CASSRTPRPLSGNTIYF
cdr3_nt: TGTGCCAGCAGCCGTACACCCCGTCCCCTCTCTGGAAACACCATATATTTT

v_call: TRBV24-1
clone_size: .
j_call: TRBJ2-3
d_call: TRBD2
cdr3_aa: CATSDRTSGSRGFTQYF
cdr3_nt: TGTGCCACCAGTGATAGGACTAGCGGGAGCCGAGGGTTCACGCAGTATTTT

v_call: TRBV20-1
clone_size: .
j_call: TRBJ1-2
d_call: .
cdr3_aa: CSAHRDYGYTF
cdr3_nt: TGCAGTGCCCACCGGGACTATGGCTACACCTTC

v_call: TRBV6-2/TRBV6-3
clone_size: .
j_call: TRBJ2-7
d_call: TRBD1
cdr3_aa: CASSQGPDRGPYEQYF
cdr3_nt: TGTGCCAGCAGCCAGGGGCCGGACAGGGGCCCCTACGAGCAGTACTTC

v_call: TRBV14
clone_size: .
j_call: TRBJ2-1
d_call: .
cdr3_aa: CASSHGQKSYNEQFF
cdr3_nt: TGTGCCAGCAGCCATGGACAGAAATCCTACAATGAGCAGTTCTTC

v_call: TRBV3-1/TRBV3-2
clone_size: .
j_call: TRBJ1-4
d_call: .
cdr3_aa: CASSQSTVEKLFF
cdr3_nt: TGTGCCAGCAGCCAAAGCACAGTTGAAAAACTGTTTTTT

v_call: TRBV28
clone_size: .
j_call: TRBJ2-1
d_call: TRBD2
cdr3_aa: CASRGSGRDFGEQFF
cdr3_nt: TGTGCCAGCAGGGGTAGCGGGAGGGATTTTGGTGAGCAGTTCTTC

v_call: TRBV7-9
clone_size: .
j_call: TRBJ1-2
d_call: TRBD1
cdr3_aa: CASSPQGTGGPYGYTF
cdr3_nt: TGTGCCAGCAGCCCTCAAGGGACAGGAGGACCCTATGGCTACACCTTC

v_call: TRBV24-1
clone_size: .
j_call: TRBJ2-7
d_call: .
cdr3_aa: CATSGTGTNYEQYF
cdr3_nt: TGTGCCACCAGTGGGACAGGGACTAACTACGAGCAGTACTTC

v_call: TRBV3-1/TRBV3-2
clone_size: .
j_call: TRBJ1-1
d_call: .
cdr3_aa: CASSQAWGVDTEAFF
cdr3_nt: TGTGCCAGCAGCCAAGCCTGGGGGGTCGACACTGAAGCTTTCTTT

v_call: TRBV6-1
clone_size: .
j_call: TRBJ2-7
d_call: .
cdr3_aa: CASSEVPGSVYEQYF
cdr3_nt: TGTGCCAGCAGTGAAGTACCAGGGTCGGTCTACGAGCAGTACTTC

v_call: TRBV19
clone_size: once
j_call: TRBJ1-1
d_call: .
cdr3_aa: CASTGLMNTEAFF
cdr3_nt: TGTGCCAGTACGGGACTGATGAACACTGAAGCTTTCTTT

v_call: TRBV19
clone_size: .
j_call: TRBJ2-3
d_call: TRBD2
cdr3_aa: CASSIGGRAGTQYF
cdr3_nt: TGTGCCAGTAGTATTGGCGGGAGGGCAGGTACGCAGTATTTT

v_call: TRBV27
clone_size: .
j_call: TRBJ1-5
d_call: .
cdr3_aa: CASSLANSNQPQHF
cdr3_nt: TGTGCCAGCAGTTTGGCAAATAGCAATCAGCCCCAGCATTTT

v_call: TRBV3-1/TRBV3-2
clone_size: .
j_call: TRBJ2-2
d_call: TRBD1
cdr3_aa: CASSPSRQGARPGELFF
cdr3_nt: TGTGCCAGCAGCCCCTCCAGACAGGGGGCTAGGCCCGGGGAGCTGTTTTTT

v_call: TRBV4-1
clone_size: .
j_call: TRBJ2-1
d_call: TRBD2
cdr3_aa: CASSHPSGSSYNEQFF
cdr3_nt: TGCGCCAGCAGCCACCCAAGCGGGAGCTCCTACAATGAGCAGTTCTTC

v_call: TRBV19
clone_size: .
j_call: TRBJ2-1
d_call: TRBD2
cdr3_aa: CASSMIGSGRFDEQFF
cdr3_nt: TGTGCCAGTAGTATGATTGGTAGCGGGAGATTCGATGAGCAGTTCTTC

v_call: TRBV2
clone_size: .
j_call: TRBJ2-2
d_call: .
cdr3_aa: CASSERGLRGELFF
cdr3_nt: TGTGCCAGCAGTGAACGAGGGCTGAGGGGGGAGCTGTTTTTT